The T cell receptor beta chain under discussion was sequenced for a study of OX40 agonist ivuxolimab in advanced cancers. Study overall: Participants averaged approximately 60 years of age (range about 23 to 79) and were around 83% male. Partial responses were recorded for three patients, including one with hepatocellular carcinoma and two with cutaneous melanoma.

Regarding this clone: The antigen remains unidentified.

Study-level findings and limits: With doses of 0.1-3.0 mg/kg, partial responders showed among the lowest clonal expansion. At 0.1 to 3.0 mg/kg, CD4+ and CD8+ blood T cells expanded clonally by week 6.

From germline, CDR1 is SGHKS and CDR2 YYEKEE (reference sequence). The CDR3 has 14 residues. Deletions cut 0 bases from V and 2 bases from J, with 9 bases between. TCRdb keeps only in-frame clones here, not all; method: immunoSEQ multiplex PCR. The data contain about 34,000 clones, roughly four fifths of them singletons. The TCR comes from an adult with an advanced solid tumor such as melanoma, head and neck, liver or kidney cancer. The chain joins TRBV5-5 to TRBJ2-7; maybe TRBD1 (6 bases). Material: CD4+ or CD8+ T cells sorted from blood, obtained in a trial of the OX40 agonist ivuxolimab. For the CDR3, the DNA is TGTGCCAGCAGCTTGGCTCAGGGGACCTACGAGCAGTACTTC. Encoded protein: CASSLAQGTYEQYF.